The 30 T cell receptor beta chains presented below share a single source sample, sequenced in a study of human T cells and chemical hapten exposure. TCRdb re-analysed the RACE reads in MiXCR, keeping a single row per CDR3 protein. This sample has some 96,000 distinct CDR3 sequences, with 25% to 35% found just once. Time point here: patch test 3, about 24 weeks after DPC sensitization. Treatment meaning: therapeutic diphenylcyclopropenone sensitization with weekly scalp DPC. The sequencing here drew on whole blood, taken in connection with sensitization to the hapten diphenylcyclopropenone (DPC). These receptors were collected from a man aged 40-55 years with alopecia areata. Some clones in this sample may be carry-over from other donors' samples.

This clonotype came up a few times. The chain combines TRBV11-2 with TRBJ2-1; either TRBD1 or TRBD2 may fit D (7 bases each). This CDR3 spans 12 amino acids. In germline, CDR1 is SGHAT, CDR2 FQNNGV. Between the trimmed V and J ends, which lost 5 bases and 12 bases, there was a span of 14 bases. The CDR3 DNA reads TGTGCCAGCAGCCGTGACAGGGAGGGGCAGTTCTTC. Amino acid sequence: CASSRDREGQFF. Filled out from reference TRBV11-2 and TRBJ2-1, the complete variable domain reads EAGVAQSPRYKIIEKRQSVAFWCNPISGHATLYWYQQILGQGPKLLIQFQNNGVVDDSQLPKDRFSAERLKGVDSTLKIQPAKLEDSAVYLCASSRDREGQFFGPGTRLTVL.

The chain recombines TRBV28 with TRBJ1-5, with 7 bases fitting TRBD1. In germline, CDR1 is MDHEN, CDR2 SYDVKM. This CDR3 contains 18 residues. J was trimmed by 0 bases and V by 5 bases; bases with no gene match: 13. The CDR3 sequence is CASSNHSIGTASNQPQHF. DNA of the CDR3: TGTGCCAGCAGTAACCACTCTATCGGGACAGCTAGCAATCAGCCCCAGCATTTT.

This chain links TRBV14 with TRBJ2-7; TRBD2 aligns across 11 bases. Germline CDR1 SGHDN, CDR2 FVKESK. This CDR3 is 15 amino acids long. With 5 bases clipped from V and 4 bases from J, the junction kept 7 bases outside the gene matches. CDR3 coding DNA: TGTGCCAGCAGCTCGAGACTAGCGGGACGGTACGAGCAGTACTTC. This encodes CASSSRLAGRYEQYF.

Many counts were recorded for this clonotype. The CDR3 DNA sequence: TGTGCCAGCAGCGGGGACAGTGGGGAGCAGTACTTC. The encoded protein is CASSGDSGEQYF. The genes are TRBV5-5 and TRBJ2-7, with 7 bases matching TRBD1. V dropped 4 bases and J dropped 7; count of bases not matched to a gene: 5. The CDR3 spans 12 residues. Germline CDR1 reads SGHKS; CDR2 reads YYEKEE (reference sequence).

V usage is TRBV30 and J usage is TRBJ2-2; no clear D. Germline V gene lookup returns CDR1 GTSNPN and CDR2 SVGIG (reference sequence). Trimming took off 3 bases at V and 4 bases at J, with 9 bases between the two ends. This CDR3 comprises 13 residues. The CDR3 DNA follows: TGTGCCTGGAGAGCATACAGCACCGGGGAGCTGTTTTTT. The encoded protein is CAWRAYSTGELFF.

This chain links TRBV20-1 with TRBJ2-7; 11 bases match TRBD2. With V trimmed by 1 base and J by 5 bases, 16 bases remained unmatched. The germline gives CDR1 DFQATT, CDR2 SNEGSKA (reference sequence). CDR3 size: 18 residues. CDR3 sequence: CSARGGLAGGLLSHEQYF. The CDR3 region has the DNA TGCAGTGCTAGAGGGGGGCTAGCGGGAGGCCTCCTTTCCCACGAGCAGTACTTC.

The CDR3 DNA is TGTGCCAGCAGTCCTGTGACAGGGAACACTGAAGCTTTCTTT. Protein sequence: CASSPVTGNTEAFF. The rearrangement joins TRBV27 to TRBJ1-1; a possible D gene is TRBD1 (6 bases). V was trimmed by 5 bases and J by 1 base, leaving 11 bases between them. CDR3 size: 14 residues. CDR1 and CDR2 from the germline V gene are MNHEY and SMNVEV (reference sequence).

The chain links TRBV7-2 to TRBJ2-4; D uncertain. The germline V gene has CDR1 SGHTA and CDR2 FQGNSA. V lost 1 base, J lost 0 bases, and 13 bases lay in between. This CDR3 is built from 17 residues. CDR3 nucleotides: TGTGCCAGCAGCTTAGTTGCGGTCACCTTAGCCAAAAACATTCAGTACTTC. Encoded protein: CASSLVAVTLAKNIQYF.

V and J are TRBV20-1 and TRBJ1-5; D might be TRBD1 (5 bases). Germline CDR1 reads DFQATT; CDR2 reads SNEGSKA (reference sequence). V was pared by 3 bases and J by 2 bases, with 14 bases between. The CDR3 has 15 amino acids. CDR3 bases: TGCAGTGCTAGTGGGTGGGGCCGAGGCAATCAGCCCCAGCATTTT. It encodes CSASGWGRGNQPQHF.

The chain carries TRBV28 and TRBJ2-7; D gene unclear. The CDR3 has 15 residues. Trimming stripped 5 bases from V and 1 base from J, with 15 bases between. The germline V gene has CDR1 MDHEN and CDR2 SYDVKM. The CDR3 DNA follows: TGTGCCAGCAGTCCACACGCAGCGAAGTCCTACGAGCAGTACTTC. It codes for CASSPHAAKSYEQYF.

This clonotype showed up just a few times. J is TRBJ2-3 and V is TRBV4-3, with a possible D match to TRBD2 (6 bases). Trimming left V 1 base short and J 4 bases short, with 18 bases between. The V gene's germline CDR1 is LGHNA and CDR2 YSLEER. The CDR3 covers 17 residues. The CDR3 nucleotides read TGCGCCAGCAGCCAAGCCGTCTGGGAGGAAGGCCCAGATACGCAGTATTTT. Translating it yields CASSQAVWEEGPDTQYF.

CDR3 nucleotide sequence: TGTGCCAGCAGCGTTCTAGGGGGTCCAGCCGACGAGCAGTACTTC. It encodes CASSVLGGPADEQYF. The J gene is TRBJ2-7, the V gene TRBV28; a possible D gene is TRBD1 (6 bases). Trimming removed 6 bases at V and 5 bases at J, with 20 bases between. CDR1 and CDR2 from the germline V gene are MDHEN and SYDVKM. The CDR3 covers 15 residues.

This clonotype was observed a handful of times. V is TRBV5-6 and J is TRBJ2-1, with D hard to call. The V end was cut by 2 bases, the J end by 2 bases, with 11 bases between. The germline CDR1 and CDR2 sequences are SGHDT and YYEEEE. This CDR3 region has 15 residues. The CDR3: CASSFTERPYNEQFF. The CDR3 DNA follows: TGTGCCAGCAGCTTTACCGAGCGACCCTACAATGAGCAGTTCTTC. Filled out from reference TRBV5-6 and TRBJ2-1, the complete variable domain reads DAGVTQSPTHLIKTRGQQVTLRCSPKSGHDTVSWYQQALGQGPQFIFQYYEEEERQRGNFPDRFSGHQFPNYSSELNVNALLLGDSALYLCASSFTERPYNEQFFGPGTRLTVL.

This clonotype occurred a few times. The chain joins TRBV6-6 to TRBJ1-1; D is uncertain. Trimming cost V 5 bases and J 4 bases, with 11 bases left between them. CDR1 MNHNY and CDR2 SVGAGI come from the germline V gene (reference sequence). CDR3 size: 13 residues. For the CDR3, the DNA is TGTGCCAGCAGTCGACTCGGAGGCACTGAAGCTTTCTTT. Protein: CASSRLGGTEAFF.

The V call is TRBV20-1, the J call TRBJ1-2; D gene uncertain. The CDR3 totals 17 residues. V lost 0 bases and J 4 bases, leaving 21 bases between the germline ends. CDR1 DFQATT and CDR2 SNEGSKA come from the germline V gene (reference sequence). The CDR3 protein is CSARDWLSRPGSYGYTF. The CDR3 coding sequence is TGCAGTGCTAGAGATTGGCTATCTAGACCGGGGTCCTATGGCTACACCTTC.

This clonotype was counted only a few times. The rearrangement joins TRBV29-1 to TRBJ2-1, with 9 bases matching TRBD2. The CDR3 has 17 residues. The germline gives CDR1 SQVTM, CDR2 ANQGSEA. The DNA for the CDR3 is TGCACCGTAACCGGGACTAGCAACCCCAGCTCCTACAATGAGCAGTTCTTC. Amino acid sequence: CTVTGTSNPSSYNEQFF.

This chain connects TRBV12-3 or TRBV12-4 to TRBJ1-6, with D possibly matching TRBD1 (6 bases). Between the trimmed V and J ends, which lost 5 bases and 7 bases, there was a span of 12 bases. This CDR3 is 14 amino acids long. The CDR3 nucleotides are TGTGCCAGCAGTCCCCGGCAGGGGAATTCACCCCTCCACTTT. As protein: CASSPRQGNSPLHF.

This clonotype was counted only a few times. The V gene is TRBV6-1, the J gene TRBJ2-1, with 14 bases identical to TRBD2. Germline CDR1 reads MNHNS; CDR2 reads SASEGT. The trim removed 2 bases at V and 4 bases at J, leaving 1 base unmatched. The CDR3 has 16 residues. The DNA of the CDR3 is TGTGCCAGCAGTGAAAGGACTAGCGGGGGGTACAATGAGCAGTTCTTC. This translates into CASSERTSGGYNEQFF.

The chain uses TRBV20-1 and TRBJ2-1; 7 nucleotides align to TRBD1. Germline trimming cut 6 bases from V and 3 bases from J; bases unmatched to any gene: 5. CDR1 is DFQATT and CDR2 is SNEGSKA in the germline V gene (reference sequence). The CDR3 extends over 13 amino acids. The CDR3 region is CSAGTAIYNEQFF. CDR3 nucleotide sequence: TGCAGTGCCGGGACAGCCATCTACAATGAGCAGTTCTTC.

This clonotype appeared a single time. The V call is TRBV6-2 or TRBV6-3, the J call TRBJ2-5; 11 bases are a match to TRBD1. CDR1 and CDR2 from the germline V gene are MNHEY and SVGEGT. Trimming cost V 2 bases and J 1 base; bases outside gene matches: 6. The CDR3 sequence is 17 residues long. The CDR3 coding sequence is TGTGCCAGCAGTTACCCGTCCGGGACAGGGGGCCAAGAGACCCAGTACTTC. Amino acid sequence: CASSYPSGTGGQETQYF.

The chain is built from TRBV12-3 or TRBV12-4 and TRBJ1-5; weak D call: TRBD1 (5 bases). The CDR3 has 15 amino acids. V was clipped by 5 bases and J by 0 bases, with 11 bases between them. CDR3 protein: CASSARGVSNQPQHF. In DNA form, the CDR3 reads TGTGCCAGCAGTGCCCGGGGGGTTAGCAATCAGCCCCAGCATTTT.

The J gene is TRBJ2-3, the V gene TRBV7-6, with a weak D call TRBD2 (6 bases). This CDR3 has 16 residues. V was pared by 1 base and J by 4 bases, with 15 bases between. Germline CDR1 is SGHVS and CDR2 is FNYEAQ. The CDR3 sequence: CASSLVAEGSPDTQYF. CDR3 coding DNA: TGTGCCAGCAGCTTAGTCGCGGAGGGGTCCCCAGATACGCAGTATTTT.

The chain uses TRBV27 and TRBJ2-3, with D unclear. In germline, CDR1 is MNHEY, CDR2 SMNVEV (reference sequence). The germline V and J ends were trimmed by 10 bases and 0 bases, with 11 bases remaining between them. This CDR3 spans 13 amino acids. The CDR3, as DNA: TGTGCCACCAAAGGTCATAGCACAGATACGCAGTATTTT. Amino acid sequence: CATKGHSTDTQYF.

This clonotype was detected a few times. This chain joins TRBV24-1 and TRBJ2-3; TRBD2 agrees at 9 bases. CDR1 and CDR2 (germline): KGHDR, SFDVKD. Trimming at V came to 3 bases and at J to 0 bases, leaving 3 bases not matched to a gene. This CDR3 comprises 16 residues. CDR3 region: CATSDATSGSTDTQYF. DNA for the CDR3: TGTGCCACCAGTGATGCTACTAGCGGGAGCACAGATACGCAGTATTTT.

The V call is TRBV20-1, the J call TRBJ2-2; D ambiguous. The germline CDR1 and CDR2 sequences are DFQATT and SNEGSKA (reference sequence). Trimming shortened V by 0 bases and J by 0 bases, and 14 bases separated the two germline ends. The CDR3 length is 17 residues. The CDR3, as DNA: TGCAGTGCTAGAGATGGAGCCAGAGCCGCGAACACCGGGGAGCTGTTTTTT. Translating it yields CSARDGARAANTGELFF.

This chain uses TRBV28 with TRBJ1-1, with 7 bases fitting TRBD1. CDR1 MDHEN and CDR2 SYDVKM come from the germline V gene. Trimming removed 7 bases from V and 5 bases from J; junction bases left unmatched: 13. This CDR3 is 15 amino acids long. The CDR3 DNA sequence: TGTGCCAGCAAAGAGACAGGGTCTCGTCGTACTGAAGCTTTCTTT. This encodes CASKETGSRRTEAFF.

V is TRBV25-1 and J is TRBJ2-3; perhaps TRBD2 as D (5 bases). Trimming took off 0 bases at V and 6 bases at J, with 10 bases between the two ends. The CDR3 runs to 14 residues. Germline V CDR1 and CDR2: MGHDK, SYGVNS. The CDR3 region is CASSEYRASDTQYF. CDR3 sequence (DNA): TGTGCCAGCAGTGAATATAGGGCTAGCGATACGCAGTATTTT.

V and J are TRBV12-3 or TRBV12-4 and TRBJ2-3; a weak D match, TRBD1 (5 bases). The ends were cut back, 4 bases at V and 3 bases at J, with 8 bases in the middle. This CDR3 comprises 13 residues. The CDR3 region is CASSSRQTDTQYF. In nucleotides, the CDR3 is TGTGCCAGCAGTTCAAGACAGACAGATACGCAGTATTTT.

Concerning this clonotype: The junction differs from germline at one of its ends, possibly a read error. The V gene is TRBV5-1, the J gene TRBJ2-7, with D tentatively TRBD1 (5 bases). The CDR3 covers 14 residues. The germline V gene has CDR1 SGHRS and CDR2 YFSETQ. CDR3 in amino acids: CASSSEPGKYELYF. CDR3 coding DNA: TGCGCCAGCAGCTCAGAGCCAGGGAAGTACGAGCTGTACTTC. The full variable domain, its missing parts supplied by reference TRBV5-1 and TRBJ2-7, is KAGVTQTPRYLIKTRGQQVTLSCSPISGHRSVSWYQQTPGQGLQFLFEYFSETQRNKGNFPGRFSGRQFSNSRSEMNVSTLELGDSALYLCASSSEPGKYELYFGPGTRLTVT.

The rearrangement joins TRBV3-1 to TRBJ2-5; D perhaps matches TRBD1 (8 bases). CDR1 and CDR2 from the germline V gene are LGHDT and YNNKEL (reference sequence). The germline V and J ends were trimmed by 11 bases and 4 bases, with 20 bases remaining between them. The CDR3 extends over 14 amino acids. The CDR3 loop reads CAAGATGARETQYF. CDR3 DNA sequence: TGTGCCGCGGGGGCGACAGGGGCTAGAGAGACCCAGTACTTC.